A single sample gave rise to the 3 T cell receptor beta chains below, sequenced in a study of a mutant IDH1 vaccine in newly diagnosed glioma. Described time point: week 11, during vaccination. Each vaccine dose was 300 ug of mutant IDH1 20-mer peptide, with topical imiquimod. The repertoire was sequenced with immunoSEQ multiplex PCR; TCRdb's copy has only in-frame clones and lacks some. The sample includes about 21,000 clones, 85% to 90% of them seen just once. Which antigens these TCRs recognize remains unknown. The sample in question was PBMCs, obtained from a glioma patient whose treatment included an IDH1 peptide vaccine. The receptors shown here come from a woman in her thirties or forties with glioma.

This chain links TRBV18 with TRBJ1-1; D gene ambiguous. In germline, CDR1 is KGHSH, CDR2 LQKENI. Trimming took off 8 bases at V and 0 bases at J, with 10 bases between the two ends. This CDR3 has 13 amino acids. The CDR3 is CASHGRLNTEAFF. Here the CDR3 DNA reads TGTGCCAGCCACGGGCGATTGAACACTGAAGCTTTCTTT.

This clone came up once. This rearrangement joins TRBV30 to TRBJ1-4, with D unclear. Trimming shortened V by 2 bases and J by 4 bases, and 14 bases separated the two germline ends. The CDR3 has 15 amino acids. Germline V lookup: CDR1 GTSNPN, CDR2 SVGIG (reference sequence). The CDR3 protein is CAWSTRATVNEKLFF. CDR3 DNA sequence: TGTGCCTGGAGTACAAGGGCAACCGTTAATGAAAAACTGTTTTTT.

V and J are TRBV11-2 and TRBJ2-6; D gene unclear. V was clipped by 1 base and J by 4 bases, with 2 bases between them. Per the germline V gene, CDR1 is SGHAT and CDR2 is FQNNGV. The CDR3 runs 13 residues. CDR3 amino acids: CASSLGGANVLTF. CDR3 DNA sequence: TGTGCCAGCAGCTTAGGCGGGGCCAACGTCCTGACTTTC.